This T cell receptor beta chain derives from a study of CD8 T cells in ankylosing spondylitis. Trimming took 0 bases from V and 12 from J, leaving 14 bases between them. Germline loops: CDR1 SQVTM, CDR2 ANQGSEA. The CDR3 totals 12 residues. Overall study findings and caveats: Apparently characteristic of ankylosing spondylitis blood was a TCR beta motif (eight highly homologous variants). Existing reports had already noted some motif variants in reactive arthritis synovial fluid and blood. Disease-associated clonotypes exhibited CD8+ identity and were relatively infrequent in peripheral blood.

Scientists made TCR beta libraries using quantitative 5'-RACE with molecular barcodes. From the 5' RACE reads, TCRdb called clonotypes with MiXCR, one entry per CDR3 protein. This sample yields approximately 260,000 distinct CDR3 sequences, of which 15% to 20% are seen a single time; about a third belongs to the top ten. This clonotype has only a few counts. The antigen is unknown. The TCR originated in a male donor with ankylosing spondylitis or in good health (not recorded which). The chain is built from TRBV29-1 and TRBJ1-1; no firm D call. What was sequenced was blood, either unsorted or a sorted T cell fraction (not recorded which). The CDR3 sequence: CSVEEGFKGTFF. The CDR3 DNA sequence: TGCAGCGTTGAAGAGGGTTTCAAGGGAACTTTCTTT. The variable domain in full, completed from reference TRBV29-1 and TRBJ1-1, reads SAVISQKPSRDICQRGTSLTIQCQVDSQVTMMFWYRQQPGQSLTLIATANQGSEATYESGFVIDKFPISRPNLTFSTLTVSNMSPEDSSIYLCSVEEGFKGTFFGQGTRLTVV.